This T cell receptor (beta chain) was retrieved from a study of cytomegalovirus exposure and HLA in healthy donors. PCR amplification relied on 60 Vbeta primers (plus 13 Jbeta primers). Clones were sequenced by immunoSEQ multiplex PCR, and TCRdb holds only the in-frame ones, with some missing. This sample carries 100,000 to 150,000 clones, with over 1.5% going to the ten biggest clones. V gave up 6 bases and J gave up 4 bases, with 19 bases separating them. The CDR3 contains 16 residues. Germline values: CDR1 SGHDT, CDR2 YYEEEE. Sequencing used PBMCs. This TCR was sampled from a woman aged 40-49 years in good health and CMV-seropositive. The V and J genes are TRBV5-6 and TRBJ2-2, with D maybe TRBD2 (5 bases). Here the CDR3 DNA reads TGTGCCAGCACCCTGCAAGTAGGGAGTAGCACCGGGGAGCTGTTTTTT. This encodes CASTLQVGSSTGELFF.